The source of this T cell receptor beta chain is a study of Graves' ophthalmopathy and Graves' hyperthyroidism. Study findings and constraints: Ophthalmopathy progression cases were predicted by the model with roughly 70% sensitivity and 72% to 80% specificity. Blood also carried most expanded thyroid clonotypes exceeding 0.001 frequency.

CDR3 regions of TCR beta were amplified from RNA transcripts. Following a first-round RT-PCR that used HTBI primers, a second-round multiplex PCR was carried out. MiXCR was run by TCRdb on the multiplex PCR reads, yielding one entry per CDR3 protein. The data hold 660,000 or so distinct CDR3 sequences, with about 38% observed a single time. This clonotype was found many times. The target antigen is unknown. The CDR3 is made up of 13 amino acids. Germline loops: CDR1 WSHSY, CDR2 SAAADI. V was cut by 7 bases and J by 1 base, with 11 bases left in between. V and J are TRBV10-2 and TRBJ2-7; D is unresolved. The clonotype originates from an adult man with Graves' ophthalmopathy. Material: peripheral blood. The CDR3 protein is CASNDKTSYEQYF. The CDR3 DNA reads as TGCGCCAGCAACGATAAGACGTCCTACGAGCAGTACTTC.